The rows below give T cell receptor beta chains drawn from one sample of a study of blood T cell repertoires in COVID-19. Clones were read by immunoSEQ multiplex PCR, and TCRdb kept only the in-frame ones, dropping some. The sample lists about 250,000 clones; around 88% were seen once. Input material: peripheral blood. The source of these receptors is a man at least 80 years old with acute or convalescent COVID-19. CDR3s include the opening cysteine and the closing phenylalanine or tryptophan. A D gene is named only where the DNA matches it firmly. Not every row has a clone size; where given, it reads once, few, many or a size class.

clone_size j_call v_call d_call cdr3_aa cdr3_nt
. TRBJ1-5 TRBV19 . CASTGQGLSQPQHF TGTGCCAGTACTGGTCAGGGTTTATCTCAGCCCCAGCATTTT
. TRBJ1-1 TRBV5-4 . CASSDFRGSNTEAFF TGTGCCAGCAGCGACTTTAGGGGCAGTAACACTGAAGCTTTCTTT
. TRBJ2-5 TRBV29-1 TRBD1 CSVDRTGGLETQYF TGCAGCGTTGACAGGACAGGGGGCCTGGAGACCCAGTACTTC
. TRBJ2-7 TRBV24-1 TRBD2 CATSEASGRNEQYF TGTGCCACCAGTGAGGCTAGCGGGAGGAACGAGCAGTACTTC
. TRBJ2-1 TRBV27 TRBD2 CASSAGTSGGHEQFF TGTGCCAGCAGTGCGGGGACTAGCGGGGGCCATGAGCAGTTCTTC
. TRBJ2-7 TRBV7-9 . CASSPIYEQYF TGTGCCAGCAGCCCAATCTACGAGCAGTACTTC
. TRBJ2-7 TRBV28 . CASSLPRGPASYEQYF TGTGCCAGCAGTTTACCACGTGGCCCTGCCTCCTACGAGCAGTACTTC
. TRBJ2-7 TRBV19 TRBD1 CASSISWTGYEQYF TGTGCCAGTAGTATATCCTGGACAGGCTACGAGCAGTACTTC
. TRBJ1-3 TRBV5-1 . CASSSFSGNTIYF TGCGCCAGCAGTTCTTTCTCTGGAAACACCATATATTTT
. TRBJ1-1 TRBV29-1 . CSVGYGMNTEAFF TGCAGCGTTGGCTACGGTATGAACACTGAAGCTTTCTTT
. TRBJ1-1 TRBV7-9 . CASSPQGYTEAFF TGTGCCAGCAGCCCGCAGGGGTACACTGAAGCTTTCTTT
. TRBJ2-2 TRBV5-1 TRBD2 CASSLEPPAGVSGELFF TGCGCCAGCAGCTTGGAGCCCCCAGCGGGAGTATCCGGGGAGCTGTTTTTT
. TRBJ1-3 TRBV3-1/TRBV3-2 TRBD1 CASRMTGVGNTIYF TGTGCCAGCAGAATGACAGGGGTTGGAAACACCATATATTTT
. TRBJ1-5 TRBV7-2 TRBD1 CASSSRTGNSNQPQHF TGTGCCAGCAGCTCTAGGACAGGAAATAGCAATCAGCCCCAGCATTTT
. TRBJ1-2 TRBV7-2 . CASSLHREGGYTF TGTGCCAGCAGCTTACACAGGGAAGGTGGCTACACCTTC
. TRBJ2-7 TRBV6-5 TRBD2 CASRPSGGTYEQYF TGTGCCAGCAGGCCTAGCGGGGGGACCTACGAGCAGTACTTC
. TRBJ1-5 TRBV18 TRBD1 CASSPEDRVSGNQPQHF TGTGCCAGCTCACCAGAGGACAGGGTTAGTGGCAATCAGCCCCAGCATTTT
. TRBJ1-1 TRBV18 TRBD1 CASSADRLNTEAFF TGTGCCAGCTCAGCGGACAGGTTAAACACTGAAGCTTTCTTT
few TRBJ1-2 TRBV9 . CASSVNTGNGYTF TGTGCCAGCAGTGTTAATACAGGGAATGGCTACACCTTC
. TRBJ1-1 TRBV11-3 . CASSPSGGVKTEAFF TGTGCCAGCAGCCCGAGCGGGGGAGTGAAGACTGAAGCTTTCTTT
once TRBJ2-1 TRBV18 TRBD2 CASSPYSFAGGAYNEQFF TGTGCCAGCTCACCGTACTCGTTCGCGGGAGGGGCCTACAATGAGCAGTTCTTC
. TRBJ2-2 TRBV6-2/TRBV6-3 TRBD1 CASSLYGRGNIGELFF TGTGCCAGCAGTTTGTACGGCAGGGGGAATATCGGGGAGCTGTTTTTT
. TRBJ2-7 TRBV6-6 TRBD1 CASSWHTGTGEQYF TGTGCCAGCAGTTGGCATACCGGGACAGGCGAGCAGTACTTC
. TRBJ2-7 TRBV7-9 TRBD1 CASSSRTGGALEQYF TGTGCCAGCAGCTCCCGGACAGGGGGCGCGTTGGAGCAGTACTTC
. TRBJ2-7 TRBV7-9 TRBD2 CASSLVAGGPYEQYF TGTGCCAGCAGCTTAGTAGCGGGAGGGCCCTACGAGCAGTACTTC
. TRBJ1-1 TRBV9 TRBD1 CASSLGQGTEAFF TGTGCCAGCAGCTTGGGACAGGGCACTGAAGCTTTCTTT